The text below deals with one TCR beta chain. The antigen is not known. These data originate in a study of Ad26.COV2.S vaccination and SARS-CoV-2 variants. Findings and limits, study-wide: Participants in the vaccine arm had higher spike-specific TCR breadth; placebo recipients had lower.

The assay was immunoSEQ multiplex PCR, and TCRdb's table has in-frame clones only and misses some. The sample lists 380,000 or so clones, about four fifths seen once, with more than 7% in the top ten. Treatment given: roughly 19 received Ad26.COV2.S at low or high dose, single or two shots; 5 received placebo; per-sample allocation not given. Following the first vaccine or placebo injection, samples were taken on day 63. An Ad26 vector that expressed Wuhan-strain SARS-CoV-2 spike constituted the vaccine. The clonotype originates from a person between 18 and 59 years old who received the Ad26.COV2.S COVID-19 vaccine or a placebo. Sequences were derived from peripheral blood, sampled in a trial of Ad26.COV2.S vaccine versus placebo.

This CDR3 is CASSLGLTGSFF. Here the CDR3 DNA reads TGTGCCAGCAGTTTAGGGTTGACAGGGTCTTTCTTT. This chain connects TRBV12-3 or TRBV12-4 to TRBJ1-1, with 7 bases that match TRBD1. The CDR3 covers 12 residues. Trimming removed 1 base from V and 12 bases from J; junction bases left unmatched: 5.